Listed here are 12 T cell receptor beta chains from one sample, sequenced in a study of cytomegalovirus exposure and HLA in healthy donors. The PCR was carried out with 60 Vbeta primers and 13 Jbeta primers. Only in-frame clones appear in the TCRdb table, and some are missing; sequencing was by immunoSEQ multiplex PCR. The top ten clones hold roughly 8% of a sample with approximately 120,000 clones, approximately 76% of them seen once. The sequenced material came from PBMCs. The receptors were sampled from a man between 35 and 55 years old in good health and CMV-seronegative.

The rearrangement joins TRBV6-1 to TRBJ1-6; D gene unclear. V lost 6 bases and J lost 7, with 7 bases in between. The germline V gene encodes CDR1 MNHNS and CDR2 SASEGT. The CDR3 is 12 residues long. Written as DNA, the CDR3 is TGTGCCAGCAGAGCCGGGAATTCACCCCTCCACTTT. It codes for CASRAGNSPLHF.

This chain connects TRBV4-3 to TRBJ2-1, with D tentatively TRBD2 (6 bases). CDR3 length: 18 amino acids. CDR1 LGHNA and CDR2 YSLEER come from the germline V gene. V was clipped by 2 bases and J by 0 bases, with 17 bases between them. The DNA of the CDR3 is TGCGCCAGCAGCCAAACTGTCTTATCCGGGAGCTCCTACAATGAGCAGTTCTTC. Amino acid sequence: CASSQTVLSGSSYNEQFF.

V is TRBV7-9 and J is TRBJ2-7, with D perhaps matching TRBD2 (5 bases). Germline lookup yields CDR1 SEHNR and CDR2 FQNEAQ (reference sequence). Trimming removed 3 bases from V and 1 base from J, with 13 bases in between. This CDR3 region has 15 residues. The CDR3 DNA follows: TGTGCCAGCAGCTTTATCCCTAGCAGGTCCTACGAGCAGTACTTC. Translating it yields CASSFIPSRSYEQYF.

The rearrangement links TRBV9 to TRBJ2-5, with 9 bases that match TRBD2. Germline CDR1 and CDR2: SGDLS and YYNGEE. The CDR3 has 17 residues. The V and J ends lost 4 bases and 3 bases, in that order; junction bases with no gene match: 13. The CDR3 region has the DNA TGTGCCAGCAGCCCCCGAGCGACTAGCGGTCAGGAAGAGACCCAGTACTTC. Protein sequence: CASSPRATSGQEETQYF.

The rearrangement uses TRBV7-6 and TRBJ2-2, with 11 positions matching TRBD2. The J segment lost 4 bases and the V segment lost 5 bases, leaving 12 bases of the junction unmatched. This CDR3 has 18 amino acids. The V gene's germline CDR1 is SGHVS and CDR2 FNYEAQ. Here the CDR3 reads CASSPWVSGGARTGELFF. CDR3 bases: TGTGCCAGCAGCCCCTGGGTTAGCGGGGGGGCCCGCACCGGGGAGCTGTTTTTT.

This chain uses TRBV29-1 with TRBJ2-7, with D unclear. Germline lookup yields CDR1 SQVTM and CDR2 ANQGSEA. This CDR3 region has 13 residues. Trimming removed 4 bases at V and 2 bases at J, with 12 bases between. CDR3 nucleotide sequence: TGCAGCGTTGTAAACAGTGGCACCTACGAGCAGTACTTC. Residues: CSVVNSGTYEQYF.

The chain links TRBV2 to TRBJ1-2, with 7 bases identical to TRBD1. The CDR3 totals 13 residues. V shed 9 bases, J shed 0 bases, and the junction held 4 bases outside the gene matches. CDR1 and CDR2 from the germline V gene are SNHLY and FYNNEI. CDR3 in amino acids: CARDRAPNYGYTF. CDR3 DNA: TGTGCCAGAGACAGGGCTCCTAACTATGGCTACACCTTC.

A few counts support this clone. The CDR3 reads CASSPGTGVGYTF. The DNA of the CDR3 is TGTGCCAGCAGCCCCGGGACAGGGGTAGGCTACACCTTC. This chain connects TRBV7-9 to TRBJ1-2, with 10 bases matching TRBD1. The CDR3 runs 13 residues. Germline CDR1 is SEHNR and CDR2 is FQNEAQ (reference sequence). The V segment lost 5 bases and the J segment 8 bases; nucleotides outside the gene matches: 5.

The chain joins TRBV7-3 to TRBJ2-1; TRBD2 agrees at 8 bases. J lost 7 bases, V lost 3 bases, and 8 bases had no gene match. This CDR3 contains 15 residues. Germline CDR1 is SGHTA and CDR2 is FQGTGA. The CDR3 DNA reads TGTGCCAGCAGCTTTACGGGGGGGCCGCGGAATGAGCAGTTCTTC. Amino acids: CASSFTGGPRNEQFF. The full variable domain, with the rest looked up from reference TRBV7-3 and TRBJ2-1, is GAGVSQTPSNKVTEKGKYVELRCDPISGHTALYWYRQSLGQGPEFLIYFQGTGAADDSGLPNDRFFAVRPEGSVSTLKIQRTERGDSAVYLCASSFTGGPRNEQFFGPGTRLTVL.

This clone appeared a single time. This chain uses TRBV4-1 with TRBJ2-3; possible D gene TRBD1, 6 bases. The CDR3 extends over 15 amino acids. V lost 2 bases, J lost 2 bases, and 11 bases lay in between. Germline V gene sequence: CDR1 MGHRA, CDR2 YSYEKL. The CDR3 region has the DNA TGCGCCAGCAGCCAACGGCAGGGGTACACAGATACGCAGTATTTT. Protein: CASSQRQGYTDTQYF.

CDR3 residues: CSARRVTEAFF. In nucleotides, the CDR3 is TGCAGTGCTAGGAGGGTTACCGAAGCTTTCTTT. The V gene is TRBV20-1, the J gene TRBJ1-1; D is ambiguous. Germline V gene lookup returns CDR1 DFQATT and CDR2 SNEGSKA (reference sequence). The CDR3 extends over 11 amino acids. The V and J ends lost 3 bases and 8 bases respectively, with 10 bases between them.

The V and J genes are TRBV19 and TRBJ2-1; D is perhaps TRBD1 (5 bases). Trimming took 4 bases from V and 5 from J, leaving 9 bases between them. The CDR3 extends over 13 amino acids. Germline assignment: CDR1 LNHDA and CDR2 SQIVND (reference sequence). This chain's CDR3 is CASSSRVDNEQFF. CDR3 nucleotides: TGTGCCAGTAGTAGCAGGGTAGACAATGAGCAGTTCTTC.